This T cell receptor (beta chain) was sequenced in a study of blood T cell repertoires in COVID-19. Per the germline V gene, CDR1 is SGHRS and CDR2 is YFSETQ. With 7 bases removed from V and 4 bases from J, the gap between germline ends came to 24 bases. CDR3 length equals 17 residues. Assay: immunoSEQ multiplex PCR; the TCRdb copy retains only in-frame clones and omits some. The sample holds more than 150,000 clones; under 90% are singletons and the top ten take 6.5% to 8.5%. The origin of this receptor is a human donor in a cohort sampled during active COVID-19. The sequenced material came from peripheral blood. V and J are TRBV5-1 and TRBJ2-1, with D perhaps TRBD1 (6 bases). This chain's CDR3 is CASYLGAGTLVYNEQFF. In DNA form, the CDR3 reads TGCGCCAGCTACTTAGGAGCCGGGACACTTGTTTACAATGAGCAGTTCTTC.